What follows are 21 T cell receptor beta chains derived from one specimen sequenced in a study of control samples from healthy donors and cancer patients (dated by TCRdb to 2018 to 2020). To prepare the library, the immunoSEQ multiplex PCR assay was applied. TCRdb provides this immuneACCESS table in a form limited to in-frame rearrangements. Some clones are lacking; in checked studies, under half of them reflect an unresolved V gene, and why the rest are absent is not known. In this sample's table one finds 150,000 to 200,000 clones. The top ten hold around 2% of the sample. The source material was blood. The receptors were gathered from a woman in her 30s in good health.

This chain's CDR3 is CASSRRVERDSPLHF. In DNA form, the CDR3 reads TGTGCCAGCAGCCGCAGGGTGGAAAGGGATTCACCCCTCCACTTT. V usage is TRBV3-1 (or the pseudogene TRBV3-2) and J usage is TRBJ1-6, with D tentatively TRBD1 (5 bases). CDR3 size: 15 residues. Germline V lookup: CDR1 LGHDT, CDR2 YNNKEL (reference sequence). V was shortened by 4 bases and J by 8 bases, with 15 bases between the two germline ends.

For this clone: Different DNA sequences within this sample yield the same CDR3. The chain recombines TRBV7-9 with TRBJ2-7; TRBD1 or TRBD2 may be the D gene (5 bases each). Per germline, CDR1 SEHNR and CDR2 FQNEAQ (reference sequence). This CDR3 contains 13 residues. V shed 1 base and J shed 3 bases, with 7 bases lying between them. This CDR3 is CASSLVGVYEQYF. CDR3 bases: TGTGCCAGCAGCTTAGTGGGGGTCTACGAGCAGTACTTC.

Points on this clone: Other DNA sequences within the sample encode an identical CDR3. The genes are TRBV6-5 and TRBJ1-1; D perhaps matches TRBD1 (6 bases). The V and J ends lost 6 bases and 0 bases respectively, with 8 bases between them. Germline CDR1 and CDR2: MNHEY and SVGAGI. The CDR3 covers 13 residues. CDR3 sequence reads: CASSRGMNTEAFF. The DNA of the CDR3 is TGTGCCAGCAGCAGGGGCATGAACACTGAAGCTTTCTTT.

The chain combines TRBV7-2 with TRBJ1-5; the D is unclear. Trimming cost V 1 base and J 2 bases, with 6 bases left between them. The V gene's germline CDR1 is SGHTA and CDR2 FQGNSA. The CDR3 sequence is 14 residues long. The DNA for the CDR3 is TGTGCCAGCAGCTTAGGGTTAGGCAATCAGCCCCAGCATTTT. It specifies CASSLGLGNQPQHF.

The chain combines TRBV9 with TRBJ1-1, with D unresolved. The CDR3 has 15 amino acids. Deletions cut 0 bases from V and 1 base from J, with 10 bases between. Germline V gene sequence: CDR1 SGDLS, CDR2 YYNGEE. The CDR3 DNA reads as TGTGCCAGCAGCGTAGGCGGCAGCCAGAACACTGAAGCTTTCTTT. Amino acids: CASSVGGSQNTEAFF.

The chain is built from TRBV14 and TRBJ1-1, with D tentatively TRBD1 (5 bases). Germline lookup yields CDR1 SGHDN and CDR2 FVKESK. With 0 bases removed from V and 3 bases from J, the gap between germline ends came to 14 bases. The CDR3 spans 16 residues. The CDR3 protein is CASSQDPSGIYTEAFF. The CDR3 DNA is TGTGCCAGCAGCCAAGATCCGTCAGGGATCTACACTGAAGCTTTCTTT.

In DNA form, the CDR3 reads TGTGCCAGCTCACCACGCGGCCTTGGAAACACCATATATTTT. Its translation: CASSPRGLGNTIYF. The genes are TRBV18 and TRBJ1-3; D gene uncertain. V was pared by 1 base and J by 3 bases, with 7 bases between. The CDR3 length is 14 residues. Germline V gives CDR1 KGHSH, CDR2 LQKENI.

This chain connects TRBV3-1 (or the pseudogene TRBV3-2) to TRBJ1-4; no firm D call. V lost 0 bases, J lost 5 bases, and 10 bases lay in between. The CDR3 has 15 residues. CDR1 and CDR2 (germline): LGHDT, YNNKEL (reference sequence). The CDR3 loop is CASSQERTPNEKLFF. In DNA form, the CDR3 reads TGTGCCAGCAGCCAAGAGAGGACGCCGAATGAAAAACTGTTTTTT.

The DNA for the CDR3 is TGTGCCAGCAGTAGTGCTAGGGTGAACACTGAAGCTTTCTTT. Residues: CASSSARVNTEAFF. The rearrangement links TRBV25-1 to TRBJ1-1; D is ambiguous. Deletions cut 5 bases from V and 0 bases from J, with 10 bases between. This CDR3 spans 14 amino acids. CDR1 is MGHDK, CDR2 SYGVNS, per germline. Full variable domain (remainder filled in from reference TRBV25-1 and TRBJ1-1): EADIYQTPRYLVIGTGKKITLECSQTMGHDKMYWYQQDPGMELHLIHYSYGVNSTEKGDLSSESTVSRIRTEHFPLTLESARPSHTSQYLCASSSARVNTEAFFGQGTRLTVV.

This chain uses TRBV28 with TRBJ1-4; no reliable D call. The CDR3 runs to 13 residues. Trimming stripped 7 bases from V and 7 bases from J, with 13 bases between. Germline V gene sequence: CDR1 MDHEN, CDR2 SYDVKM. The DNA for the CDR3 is TGTGCCAGCACGATAGGGAGGAGTGAAAAACTGTTTTTT. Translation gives CASTIGRSEKLFF.

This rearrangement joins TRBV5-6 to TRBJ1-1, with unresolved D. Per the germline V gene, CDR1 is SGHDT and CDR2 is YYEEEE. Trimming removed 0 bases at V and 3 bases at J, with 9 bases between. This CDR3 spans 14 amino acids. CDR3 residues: CASSLDQRYTEAFF. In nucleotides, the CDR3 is TGTGCCAGCAGCTTGGACCAGAGGTACACTGAAGCTTTCTTT.

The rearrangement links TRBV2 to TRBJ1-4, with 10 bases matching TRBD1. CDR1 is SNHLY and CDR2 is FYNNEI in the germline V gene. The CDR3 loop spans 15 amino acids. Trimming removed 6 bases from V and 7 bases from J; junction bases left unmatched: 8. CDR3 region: CASSRDRGWGEKLFF. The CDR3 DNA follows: TGTGCCAGCAGCCGGGACAGGGGCTGGGGTGAAAAACTGTTTTTT.

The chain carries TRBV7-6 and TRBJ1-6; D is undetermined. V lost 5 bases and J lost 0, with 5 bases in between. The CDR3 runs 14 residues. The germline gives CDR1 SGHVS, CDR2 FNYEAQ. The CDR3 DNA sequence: TGTGCCAGCAGCCCGGACTCCTATAATTCACCCCTCCACTTT. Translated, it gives CASSPDSYNSPLHF.

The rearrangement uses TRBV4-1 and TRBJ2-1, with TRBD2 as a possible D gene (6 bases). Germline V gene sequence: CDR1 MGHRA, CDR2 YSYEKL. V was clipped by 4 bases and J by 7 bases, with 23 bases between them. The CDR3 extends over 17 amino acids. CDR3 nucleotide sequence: TGCGCCAGCAGCCTGGCCCCCGAACCATCGGCGGGGAATGAGCAGTTCTTC. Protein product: CASSLAPEPSAGNEQFF.

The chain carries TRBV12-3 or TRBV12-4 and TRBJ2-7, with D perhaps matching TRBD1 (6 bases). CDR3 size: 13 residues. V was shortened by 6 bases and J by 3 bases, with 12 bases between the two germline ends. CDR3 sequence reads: CASSSATGYEQYF. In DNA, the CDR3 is TGTGCCAGCAGCTCAGCGACAGGCTACGAGCAGTACTTC.

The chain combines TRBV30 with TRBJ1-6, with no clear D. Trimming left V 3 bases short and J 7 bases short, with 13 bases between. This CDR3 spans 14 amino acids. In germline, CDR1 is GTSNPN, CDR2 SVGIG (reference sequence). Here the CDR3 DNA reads TGTGCCTGGAGGAGTGGGCCGGGAAATTCACCCCTCCACTTT. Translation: CAWRSGPGNSPLHF. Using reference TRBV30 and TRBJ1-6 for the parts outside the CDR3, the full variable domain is SQTIHQWPATLVQPVGSPLSLECTVEGTSNPNLYWYRQAAGRGLQLLFYSVGIGQISSEVPQNLSASRPQDRQFILSSKKLLLSDSGFYLCAWRSGPGNSPLHFGNGTRLTVT.

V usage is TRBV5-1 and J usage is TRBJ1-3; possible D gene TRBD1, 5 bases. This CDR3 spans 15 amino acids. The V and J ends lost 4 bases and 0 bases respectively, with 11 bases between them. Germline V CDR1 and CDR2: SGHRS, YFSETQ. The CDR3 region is CASSAYRSSGNTIYF. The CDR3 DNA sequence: TGCGCCAGCAGCGCCTACAGGAGCTCTGGAAACACCATATATTTT.

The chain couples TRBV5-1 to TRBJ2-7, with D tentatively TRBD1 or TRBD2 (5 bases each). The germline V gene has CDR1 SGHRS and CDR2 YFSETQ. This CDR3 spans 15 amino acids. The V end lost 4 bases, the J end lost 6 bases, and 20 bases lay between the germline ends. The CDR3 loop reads CASSPMGVLGSEQYF. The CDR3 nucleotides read TGCGCCAGCAGCCCAATGGGGGTCCTGGGTTCCGAGCAGTACTTC.

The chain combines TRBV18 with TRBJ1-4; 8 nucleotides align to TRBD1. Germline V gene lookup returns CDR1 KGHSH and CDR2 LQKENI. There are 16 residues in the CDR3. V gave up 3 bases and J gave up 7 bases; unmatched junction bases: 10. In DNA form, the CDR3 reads TGTGCCAGCTCACCTCTTCGACAGGGGATAAGTGAAAAACTGTTTTTT. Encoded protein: CASSPLRQGISEKLFF.

The CDR3: CASSIRDGPYEQYF. CDR3 sequence (DNA): TGTGCCAGCAGTATCCGGGACGGACCCTACGAGCAGTACTTC. The chain joins TRBV6-5 to TRBJ2-7; D assignment may be TRBD1 or TRBD2 (5 bases each). This CDR3 is built from 14 residues. Trimming left V 5 bases short and J 2 bases short, with 13 bases between. Germline CDR1 is MNHEY and CDR2 is SVGAGI.

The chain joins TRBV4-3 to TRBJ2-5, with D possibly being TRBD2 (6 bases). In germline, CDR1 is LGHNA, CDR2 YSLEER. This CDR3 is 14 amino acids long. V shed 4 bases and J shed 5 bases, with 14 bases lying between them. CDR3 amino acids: CASSRLGAGETQYF. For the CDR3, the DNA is TGCGCCAGCAGCCGGTTAGGTGCGGGGGAGACCCAGTACTTC.